Listed below are T cell receptor beta chains from one sample, sequenced in a study of cytomegalovirus exposure and HLA in healthy donors. Sequencing used immunoSEQ multiplex PCR; TCRdb keeps in-frame clones, though not all of them. The data hold around 150,000 clones, with approximately 80% observed a single time. The sample was PBMCs. The source of these receptors is a male donor in good health and CMV-seronegative. CDR3s include the opening cysteine and the closing phenylalanine or tryptophan. Fields, in order: V gene, clone size, D gene, J gene, CDR3 DNA, CDR3 protein. The D gene is left open where the match is weak. Expanded clones are given a class, and other clones once, few, many or no size at all.

>TRBV28|few|NA|TRBJ1-2
TGTGCCAGCAGCCGACAGTATGGCTACACCTTC
CASSRQYGYTF
>TRBV4-1|NA|NA|TRBJ2-7
TGCGCCAGCAGCCGGGCCGGGACACCAGACTACGAGCAGTACTTC
CASSRAGTPDYEQYF
>TRBV28|once|NA|TRBJ1-6
TGTGCCAGCAGTTTTCGGGCTCAGGGTTCACCCCTCCACTTT
CASSFRAQGSPLHF
>TRBV28|NA|TRBD1|TRBJ2-7
TGTGCCAGCAGTGCGGGACAGGGAACGAGCGAGCAGTACTTC
CASSAGQGTSEQYF
>TRBV7-8|medium-sized|NA|TRBJ1-5
TGTGCCAGCAGCTTAGTCTTTACAGGGTTGATTTCTCAGCCCCAGCATTTT
CASSLVFTGLISQPQHF
>TRBV5-1|NA|NA|TRBJ1-1
TGCGCCAGCAGCGGGCAGCTGAACACTGAAGCTTTCTTT
CASSGQLNTEAFF
>TRBV19|NA|TRBD1|TRBJ2-7
TGTGCCAGTATAAAGCGGACAGGAGACCACGAGCAGTACTTC
CASIKRTGDHEQYF
>TRBV27|NA|NA|TRBJ1-5
TGTGCCAGCAGTTTATCGGCAGGGGAGAAGGGTCAGCCCCAGCATTTT
CASSLSAGEKGQPQHF
>TRBV7-8|NA|NA|TRBJ1-6
TGTGCCAGCAGCCCAGGTCCTTATATTTATAATTCACCCCTCCACTTT
CASSPGPYIYNSPLHF
>TRBV11-2|NA|TRBD2|TRBJ2-7
TGTGCCAGCAGTTCTGCCCCGGGGGGGCCCTCCTACGAGCAGTACTTC
CASSSAPGGPSYEQYF
>TRBV19|NA|NA|TRBJ1-1
TGTGCCAGTAGTATGTTCCTGGTGGGGCTAGCTTTCTTT
CASSMFLVGLAFF
>TRBV9|NA|NA|TRBJ1-4
TGTGCCAGCAGCGTAGGGGGAGCTTTCGAAAAACTGTTTTTT
CASSVGGAFEKLFF
>TRBV29-1|NA|NA|TRBJ1-1
TGCAGCGCCCGAGGTCCAACAGGGTCATCCACTGGAGCTTTCTTT
CSARGPTGSSTGAFF
>TRBV19|NA|NA|TRBJ1-1
TGTGCCAGTAGTACCTGTCTCGCGGGGGCGGAGACTGAAGCTTTCTTT
CASSTCLAGAETEAFF
>TRBV18|NA|NA|TRBJ2-7
TGTGCCAGCTCAGTATCGGCGGGATTTCAATCTTGGTCCTACGAGCAGTACTTC
CASSVSAGFQSWSYEQYF
>TRBV5-6|NA|NA|TRBJ1-2
TGTGCCAGCAGCTTGGTCGGGGAACTCTACTATGGCTACACCTTC
CASSLVGELYYGYTF
>TRBV4-3|NA|NA|TRBJ2-3
TGCGCCAGCAGCCAAGGCACCGTCGGAGTCACAGATACGCAGTATTTT
CASSQGTVGVTDTQYF
>TRBV7-9|NA|TRBD2|TRBJ2-3
TGTGCCAGCAGCTTAGCTGGCGGGGGGGCATGGGATACGCAGTATTTT
CASSLAGGGAWDTQYF
>TRBV5-5|NA|NA|TRBJ2-1
TGTGCCAGCAGACCTCAGGGCTACAAATACAATGAGCAGTTCTTC
CASRPQGYKYNEQFF
>TRBV28|NA|NA|TRBJ1-2
TGTGCCAGCAGTTTACTCGACAATTCTGGCTATGGCTACACCTTC
CASSLLDNSGYGYTF
>TRBV18|NA|TRBD1|TRBJ1-3
TGTGCCAGCTCATTGGGGACAGGCACTGGAAACACCATATATTTT
CASSLGTGTGNTIYF
>TRBV5-1|few|NA|TRBJ2-7
TGCGCCAGCAGTGAGATACTCCCCTACGAGCAGTACTTC
CASSEILPYEQYF
>TRBV5-6|NA|NA|TRBJ1-1
TGTGCCAGCAGCCTTACGGGGGGGACTGAAGCTTTCTTT
CASSLTGGTEAFF
>TRBV18|NA|NA|TRBJ1-3
TGTGCCAGCTCACCACCTGGGGCGGCCGGCGGATCCGGAAACACCATATATTTT
CASSPPGAAGGSGNTIYF
>TRBV4-3|once|TRBD1|TRBJ1-4
TGCGCCAGCAGCCTGGACAGGGGTAGTGAAAAACTGTTTTTT
CASSLDRGSEKLFF
>TRBV19|NA|NA|TRBJ2-1
TGTGCCAGTAGTACCGTTAGCTCCTACAATGAGCAGTTCTTC
CASSTVSSYNEQFF
>TRBV5-4|NA|NA|TRBJ2-3
TGTGCCAGCAGCTTGGGACTCTCCACAGATACGCAGTATTTT
CASSLGLSTDTQYF
>TRBV14|few|TRBD1|TRBJ1-1
TGTGCCAGCAGCCGATCAGGGGGCTTCGCTGAAGCTTTCTTT
CASSRSGGFAEAFF
>TRBV7-6|NA|NA|TRBJ2-7
TGTGCCAGCAGCTTAGAGACAGGAGCCTACGAGCAGTACTTC
CASSLETGAYEQYF
>TRBV2|NA|NA|TRBJ1-5
TGTGCCAGCAGTGACGGGGGAACGGGACAGCCCCAGCATTTT
CASSDGGTGQPQHF
>TRBV4-1|few|NA|TRBJ1-1
TGCGCCAGCAGCCAAGAGTCGGGCGGGGGGGCCCGGAGAGTGGGTTTCTTT
CASSQESGGGARRVGFF
>TRBV4-3|NA|NA|TRBJ1-2
TGCGCCAGCAGCCAAGAAACAGGGAACTATGGCTACACCTTC
CASSQETGNYGYTF
>TRBV5-1|NA|TRBD2|TRBJ2-5
TGCGCCAGCAGCTTTACTAGCGGGGGGGCAGAGACCCAGTACTTC
CASSFTSGGAETQYF
>TRBV6-1|NA|TRBD1|TRBJ1-2
TGTGCCTTACAGGGGAGACTTAACTATGGCTACACCTTC
CALQGRLNYGYTF
>TRBV30|NA|NA|TRBJ1-1
TGTGCCTGGAGACGGACTTTGAACACTGAAGCTTTCTTT
CAWRRTLNTEAFF
>TRBV4-2|NA|NA|TRBJ2-1
TGTGCCAGCAGCCAGGCCGACAGAGAGCAGTTCTTC
CASSQADREQFF
>TRBV6-5|NA|TRBD1|TRBJ1-2
TGTGCCAGCAGTTCTATTCGGGACAGGGCAATCCATGGCTACACCTTC
CASSSIRDRAIHGYTF
>TRBV7-7|few|NA|TRBJ2-3
TGTGCCAGCAGTTTTGGGCGGGGGCCCGCAGATACGCAGTATTTT
CASSFGRGPADTQYF
>TRBV27|NA|NA|TRBJ1-5
TGTGCCACCAGGGAGGGGCCTAGCAATCAGCCCCAGCATTTT
CATREGPSNQPQHF
>TRBV5-1|NA|TRBD1|TRBJ1-2
TGCGCCAGCAGCTTTGGACAGGAGGGTGGCTACACCTTC
CASSFGQEGGYTF
>TRBV6-1|few|NA|TRBJ1-5
TGTGCCACGGAGTTCGACCGCACAGGTCAGCCCCAGCATTTT
CATEFDRTGQPQHF
>TRBV5-6|NA|NA|TRBJ2-7
TGTGCCAGCAGCTTCGGGGGTTTCGACGAGCAGTACTTC
CASSFGGFDEQYF
>TRBV7-3|NA|NA|TRBJ2-2
TGTGCCAGCAGCTGGGGGGGCAGTAACGGGGAGCTGTTTTTT
CASSWGGSNGELFF
>TRBV7-2|NA|NA|TRBJ1-1
TGTGCCAGCAGCTTAGGGGCAAGGAACACTGAAGCTTTCTTT
CASSLGARNTEAFF
>TRBV18|few|NA|TRBJ2-5
TGTGCCAGCTCACCCCGGGACCAAGAGACCCAGTACTTC
CASSPRDQETQYF
>TRBV10-2|NA|TRBD1|TRBJ2-7
TGCGCCAGCAGCACTGGACAGGGGATCCACGAGCAGTACTTC
CASSTGQGIHEQYF
>TRBV27|NA|TRBD2|TRBJ2-5
TGTGCCAGCAGTTTATCGGCTAGCGGGGGGGAAGAGACCCAGTACTTC
CASSLSASGGEETQYF
>TRBV7-9|NA|NA|TRBJ2-7
TGTGCCAGCAGCTTCCCATGGGGGGTTGGGAACTACGAGCAGTACTTC
CASSFPWGVGNYEQYF